This T cell receptor beta chain was recovered during a study of OX40 agonist ivuxolimab in advanced cancers. The study, taken as a whole, reports: Still undetermined is the antigen specificity of the expanded peripheral T cells.

CDR1 and CDR2 (germline): SGHAT, FQNNGV. The V segment lost 3 bases and the J segment 4 bases; nucleotides outside the gene matches: 9. This CDR3 comprises 15 residues. Concerning this clone itself: The antigen is not known.

The method was immunoSEQ multiplex PCR; TCRdb's version includes in-frame clones alone and lacks a portion of them. This table has about 48,000 clones, roughly 88% appearing once. The rearrangement uses TRBV11-2 and TRBJ2-7; TRBD2 agrees at 7 bases. Sequenced material: CD4+ or CD8+ T cells sorted from blood, taken in a trial of the OX40 agonist ivuxolimab. This clonotype originated in an adult with an advanced solid tumor such as melanoma, head and neck, liver or kidney cancer. As DNA, the CDR3 is TGTGCCAGCAGCTTTTGGTGGGAGGGCCGGTACGAGCAGTACTTC. Translation gives CASSFWWEGRYEQYF.